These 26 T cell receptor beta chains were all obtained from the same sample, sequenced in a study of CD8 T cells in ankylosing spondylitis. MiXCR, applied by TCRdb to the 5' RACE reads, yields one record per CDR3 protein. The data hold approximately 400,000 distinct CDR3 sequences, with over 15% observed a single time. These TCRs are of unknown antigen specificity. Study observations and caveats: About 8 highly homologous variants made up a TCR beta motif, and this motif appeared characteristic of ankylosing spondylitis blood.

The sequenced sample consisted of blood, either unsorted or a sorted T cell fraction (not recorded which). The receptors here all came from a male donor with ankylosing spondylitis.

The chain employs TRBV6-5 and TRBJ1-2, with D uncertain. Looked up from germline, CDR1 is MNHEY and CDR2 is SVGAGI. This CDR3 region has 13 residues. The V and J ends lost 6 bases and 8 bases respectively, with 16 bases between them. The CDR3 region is CASRLTSDGGYTF. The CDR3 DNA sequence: TGTGCCAGCAGGCTTACTTCGGACGGGGGCTACACCTTC.

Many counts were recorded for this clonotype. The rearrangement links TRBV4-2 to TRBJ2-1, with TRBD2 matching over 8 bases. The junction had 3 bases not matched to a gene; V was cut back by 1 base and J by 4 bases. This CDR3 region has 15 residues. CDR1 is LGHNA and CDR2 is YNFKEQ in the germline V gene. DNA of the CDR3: TGTGCCAGCAGCCAAGTCTTAGCGGGGTACAATGAGCAGTTCTTC. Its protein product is CASSQVLAGYNEQFF.

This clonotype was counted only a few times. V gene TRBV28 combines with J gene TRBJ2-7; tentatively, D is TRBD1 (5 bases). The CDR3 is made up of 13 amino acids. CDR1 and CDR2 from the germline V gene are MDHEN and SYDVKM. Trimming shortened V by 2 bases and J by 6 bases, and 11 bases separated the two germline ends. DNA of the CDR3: TGTGCCAGCAGTTTAAGGGGTGGGTTCGAGCAGTACTTC. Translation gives CASSLRGGFEQYF.

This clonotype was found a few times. This chain's CDR3 is CASSSRGQGAGELFF. The DNA of the CDR3 is TGTGCCAGCAGCTCGCGTGGACAGGGAGCCGGGGAGCTGTTTTTT. The chain has TRBV7-2 and TRBJ2-2, with 8 positions matching TRBD1. Germline CDR1 SGHTA, CDR2 FQGNSA. Trimming cost V 4 bases and J 6 bases; bases outside gene matches: 7. The CDR3 has 15 residues.

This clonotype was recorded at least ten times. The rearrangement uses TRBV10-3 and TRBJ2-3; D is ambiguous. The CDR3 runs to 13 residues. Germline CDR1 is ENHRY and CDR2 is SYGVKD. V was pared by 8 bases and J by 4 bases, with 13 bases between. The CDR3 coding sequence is TGTGCCATCCTCGGGCAACGCTCAGATACGCAGTATTTT. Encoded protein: CAILGQRSDTQYF.

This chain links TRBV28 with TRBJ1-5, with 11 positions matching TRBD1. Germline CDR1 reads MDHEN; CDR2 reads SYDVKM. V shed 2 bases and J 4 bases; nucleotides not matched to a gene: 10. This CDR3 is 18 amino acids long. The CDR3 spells CASSLGRGTGGRNQPQHF. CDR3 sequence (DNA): TGTGCCAGCAGTTTAGGCCGAGGGACAGGGGGGAGGAATCAGCCCCAGCATTTT.

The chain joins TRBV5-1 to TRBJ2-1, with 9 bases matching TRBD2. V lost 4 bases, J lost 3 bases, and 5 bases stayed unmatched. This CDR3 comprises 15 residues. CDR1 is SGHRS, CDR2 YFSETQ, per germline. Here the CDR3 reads CASSPIAGVYNEQFF. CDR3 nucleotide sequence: TGCGCCAGCAGCCCGATAGCGGGGGTCTACAATGAGCAGTTCTTC.

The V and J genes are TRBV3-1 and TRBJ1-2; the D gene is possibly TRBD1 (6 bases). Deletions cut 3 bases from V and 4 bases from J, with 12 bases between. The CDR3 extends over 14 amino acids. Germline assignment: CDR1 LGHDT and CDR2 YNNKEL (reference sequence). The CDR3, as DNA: TGTGCCAGCAGCCATAGGGGGGGATCCTATGGCTACACCTTC. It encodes CASSHRGGSYGYTF.

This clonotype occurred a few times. The CDR3 is CASSRDWSSYNSPLHF. CDR3 nucleotide sequence: TGTGCCAGCAGCCGGGACTGGAGCTCCTATAATTCACCCCTCCACTTT. The chain recombines TRBV6-1 with TRBJ1-6; TRBD1 is a possible D gene (5 bases). This CDR3 contains 16 residues. From germline, CDR1 is MNHNS and CDR2 SASEGT. Trimming stripped 6 bases from V and 0 bases from J, with 12 bases between.

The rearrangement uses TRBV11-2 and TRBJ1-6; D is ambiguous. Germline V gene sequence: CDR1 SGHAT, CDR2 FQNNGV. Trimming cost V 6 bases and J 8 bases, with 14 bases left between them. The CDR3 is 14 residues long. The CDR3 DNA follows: TGTGCCAGCAGTGGCGGTTACGTGGATTCACCCCTCCACTTT. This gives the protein CASSGGYVDSPLHF.

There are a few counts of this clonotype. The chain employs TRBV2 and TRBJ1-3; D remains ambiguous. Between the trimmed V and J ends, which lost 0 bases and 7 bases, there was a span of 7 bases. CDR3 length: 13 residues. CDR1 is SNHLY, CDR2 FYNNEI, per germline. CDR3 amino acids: CASSEALRNTIYF. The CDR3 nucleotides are TGTGCCAGCAGTGAAGCGCTCCGGAACACCATATATTTT.

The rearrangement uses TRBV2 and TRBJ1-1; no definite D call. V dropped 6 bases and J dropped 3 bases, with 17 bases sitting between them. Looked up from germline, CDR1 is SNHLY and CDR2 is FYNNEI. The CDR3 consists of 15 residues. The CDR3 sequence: CASSRGRWRDTEAFF. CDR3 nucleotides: TGTGCCAGCAGCAGAGGACGTTGGAGAGACACTGAAGCTTTCTTT.

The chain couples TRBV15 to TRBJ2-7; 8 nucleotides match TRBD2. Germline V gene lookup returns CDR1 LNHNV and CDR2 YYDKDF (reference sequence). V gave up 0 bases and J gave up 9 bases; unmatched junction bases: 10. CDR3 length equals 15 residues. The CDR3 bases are TGTGCCACCAGCAGAGATTTCAGCGGGGGCGAAGGGCAGTACTTC. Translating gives CATSRDFSGGEGQYF.

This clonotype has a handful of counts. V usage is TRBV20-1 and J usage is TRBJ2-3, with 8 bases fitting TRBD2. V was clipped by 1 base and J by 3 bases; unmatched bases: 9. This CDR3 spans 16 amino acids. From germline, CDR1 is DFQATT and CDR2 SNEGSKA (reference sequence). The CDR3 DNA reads TGCAGTGCTAGAGTCGGTTCTAGCGGGTATACAGATACGCAGTATTTT. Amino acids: CSARVGSSGYTDTQYF.

CDR3 protein: CASVVGNDNEQFF. The CDR3 bases are TGCGCCTCCGTGGTCGGGAATGACAATGAGCAGTTCTTC. J is TRBJ2-1 and V is TRBV5-1, with D perhaps TRBD2 (5 bases). V dropped 10 bases and J dropped 5 bases, with 16 bases sitting between them. Germline assignment: CDR1 SGHRS and CDR2 YFSETQ. CDR3 length: 13 residues.

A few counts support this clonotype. CDR3 nucleotide sequence: TGTGCCAGCTCCCCTAGTCACTTCTCCTACAATGAGCAGTTCTTC. Translated: CASSPSHFSYNEQFF. The gene calls are TRBV18 and TRBJ2-1, with D unclear. The germline V gene encodes CDR1 KGHSH and CDR2 LQKENI. Trimming took 6 bases from V and 0 from J, leaving 12 bases between them. The CDR3 has 15 amino acids.

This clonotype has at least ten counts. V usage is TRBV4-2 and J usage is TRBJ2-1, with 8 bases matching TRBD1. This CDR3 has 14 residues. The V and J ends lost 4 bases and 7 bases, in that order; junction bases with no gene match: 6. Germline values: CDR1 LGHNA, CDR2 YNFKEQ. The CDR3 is CASSLGQGANEQFF. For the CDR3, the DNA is TGTGCCAGCAGCCTTGGCCAGGGGGCAAATGAGCAGTTCTTC.

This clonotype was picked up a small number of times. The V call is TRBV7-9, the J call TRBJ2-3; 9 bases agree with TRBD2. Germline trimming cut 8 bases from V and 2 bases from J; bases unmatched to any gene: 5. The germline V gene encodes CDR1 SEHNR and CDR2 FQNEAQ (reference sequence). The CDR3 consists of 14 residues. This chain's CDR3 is CASATSGHTDTQYF. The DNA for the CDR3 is TGTGCCAGCGCGACTAGCGGCCACACAGATACGCAGTATTTT.

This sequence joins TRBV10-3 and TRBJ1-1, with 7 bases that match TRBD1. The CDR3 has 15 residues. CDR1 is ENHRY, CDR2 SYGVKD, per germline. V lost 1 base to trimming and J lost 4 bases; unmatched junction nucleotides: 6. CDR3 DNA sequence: TGTGCCATCAGTGAGTTACAGGGGACTGGCACTGAAGCTTTCTTT. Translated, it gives CAISELQGTGTEAFF.

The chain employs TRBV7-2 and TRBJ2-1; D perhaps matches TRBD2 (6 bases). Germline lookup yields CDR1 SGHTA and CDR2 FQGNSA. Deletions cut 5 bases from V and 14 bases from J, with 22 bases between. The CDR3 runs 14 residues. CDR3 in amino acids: CASSHSGQLPREFF. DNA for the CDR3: TGTGCCAGCAGCCATAGCGGCCAGTTGCCAAGGGAGTTCTTC. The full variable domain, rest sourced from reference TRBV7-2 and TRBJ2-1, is GAGVSQSPSNKVTEKGKDVELRCDPISGHTALYWYRQSLGQGLEFLIYFQGNSAPDKSGLPSDRFSAERTGGSVSTLTIQRTQQEDSAVYLCASSHSGQLPREFFGPGTRLTVL.

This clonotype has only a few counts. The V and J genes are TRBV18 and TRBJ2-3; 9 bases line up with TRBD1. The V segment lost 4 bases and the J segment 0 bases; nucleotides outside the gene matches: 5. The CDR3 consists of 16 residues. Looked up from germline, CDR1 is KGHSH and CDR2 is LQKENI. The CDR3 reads CASSRRDRESTDTQYF. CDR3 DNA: TGTGCCAGCTCACGAAGGGACAGGGAAAGCACAGATACGCAGTATTTT.

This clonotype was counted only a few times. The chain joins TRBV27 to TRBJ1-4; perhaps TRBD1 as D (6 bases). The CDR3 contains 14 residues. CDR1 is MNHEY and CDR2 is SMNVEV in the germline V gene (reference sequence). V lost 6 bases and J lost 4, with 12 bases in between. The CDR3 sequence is CASRESRGNEKLFF. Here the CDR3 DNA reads TGTGCCAGCAGAGAGAGCAGGGGTAATGAAAAACTGTTTTTT.

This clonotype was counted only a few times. The CDR3 sequence is CSVEDWLGGEQYF. The CDR3 DNA is TGCAGCGTTGAAGATTGGCTGGGGGGTGAGCAGTACTTC. This chain links TRBV29-1 with TRBJ2-7, with D perhaps matching TRBD2 (6 bases). CDR1 and CDR2 (germline): SQVTM, ANQGSEA. Trimming left V 0 bases short and J 7 bases short, with 13 bases between. This CDR3 comprises 13 residues.

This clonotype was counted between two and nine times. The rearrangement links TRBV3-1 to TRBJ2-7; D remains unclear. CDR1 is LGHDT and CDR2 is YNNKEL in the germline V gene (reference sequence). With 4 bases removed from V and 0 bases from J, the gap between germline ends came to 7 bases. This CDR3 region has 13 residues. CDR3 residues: CASSPLISYEQYF. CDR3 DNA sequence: TGTGCCAGCAGCCCACTAATCTCCTACGAGCAGTACTTC.

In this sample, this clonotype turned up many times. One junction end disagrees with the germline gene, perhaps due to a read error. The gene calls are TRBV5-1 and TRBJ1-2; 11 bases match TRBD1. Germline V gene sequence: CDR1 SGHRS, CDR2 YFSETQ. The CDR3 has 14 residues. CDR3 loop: CASSLAGTGGGYTF. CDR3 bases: TGTGCCAGCAGCCTCGCCGGGACAGGGGGGGGCTACACCTTC.

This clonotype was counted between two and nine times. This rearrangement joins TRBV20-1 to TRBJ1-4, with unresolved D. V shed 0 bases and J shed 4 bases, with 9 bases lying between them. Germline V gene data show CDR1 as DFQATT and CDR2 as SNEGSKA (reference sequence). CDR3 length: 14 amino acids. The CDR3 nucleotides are TGCAGTGCTAGAGAAAGCGGATATAATGAAAAACTGTTTTTT. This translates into CSARESGYNEKLFF.